This TCR beta chain was obtained from a study of blood T cell repertoires in COVID-19. For the study at large: Donors in the United States, Italy and Spain gave samples during acute or convalescent COVID-19. Sources were T cells, B-cell-depleted T cells, or PBMCs; the material itself was cDNA or gDNA.

In the study's own analysis: By means of reference gene primer amplification, nucleated cell counts were estimated. Generated by immunoSEQ multiplex PCR, the TCRdb table keeps only in-frame clones and is missing some. V, J and clone size were drawn from that table, and D and trimming were deduced from the DNA. Here the sample spans about 220,000 clones, 84% being singletons. Deletions cut 5 bases from V and 2 bases from J, with 18 bases between. Per the germline V gene, CDR1 is SEHNR and CDR2 is FQNEAQ (reference sequence). The CDR3 runs to 16 residues. The receptor comes from a woman aged 55-70 years who had recovered from COVID-19. The chain couples TRBV7-9 to TRBJ2-5; D is perhaps TRBD2 (7 bases). The specimen was peripheral blood. The CDR3 region is CASSTPSGGHQETQYF. CDR3 sequence (DNA): TGTGCCAGCAGCACTCCTTCGGGGGGACATCAAGAGACCCAGTACTTC.